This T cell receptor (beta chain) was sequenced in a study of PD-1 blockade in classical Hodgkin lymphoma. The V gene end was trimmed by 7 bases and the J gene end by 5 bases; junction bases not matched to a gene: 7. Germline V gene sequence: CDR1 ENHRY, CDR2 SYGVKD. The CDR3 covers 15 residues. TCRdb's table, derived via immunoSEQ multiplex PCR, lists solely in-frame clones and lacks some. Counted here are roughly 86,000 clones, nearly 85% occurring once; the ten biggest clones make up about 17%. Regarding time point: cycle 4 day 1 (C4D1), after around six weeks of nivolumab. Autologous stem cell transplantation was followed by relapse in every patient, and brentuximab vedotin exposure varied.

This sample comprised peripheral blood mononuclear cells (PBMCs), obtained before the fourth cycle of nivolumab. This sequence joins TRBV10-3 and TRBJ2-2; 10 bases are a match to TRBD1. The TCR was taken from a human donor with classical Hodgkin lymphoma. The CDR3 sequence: CAIKGDRGWTGELFF. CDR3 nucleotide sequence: TGTGCCATCAAGGGGGACAGGGGCTGGACCGGGGAGCTGTTTTTT.